This T cell receptor (beta chain) was sequenced for a study of shared T cell receptors in the human thymus. Sequenced by immunoSEQ multiplex PCR; TCRdb stores in-frame clones only, minus some. The sample has about 660,000 clones; 70% to 90% are singletons. This same sample was also part of a study on human thymus T cells. That work contributes: Donation was from healthy Finnish infants who were having corrective surgery that addressed congenital heart defects. Thymus tissue for the work was resected from patients undergoing corrective heart surgery. Within thymic and blood repertoires, V and J gene usage appeared to be biased. Related research reported highly overlapping thymic repertoires among unrelated individuals.

The sample was thymocytes. The clonotype comes from a boy less than two years old with a congenital heart defect.

In nucleotides, the CDR3 is TGCGCCAGCAGCCAAGAAGTACTAGCGGGAGGTCCTGAGCAGTTCTTC. It encodes CASSQEVLAGGPEQFF. The chain carries TRBV4-3 and TRBJ2-1; 12 bases fit TRBD2. V lost 0 bases to trimming and J lost 9 bases; unmatched junction nucleotides: 6. This CDR3 contains 16 residues. CDR1 LGHNA and CDR2 YSLEER come from the germline V gene.